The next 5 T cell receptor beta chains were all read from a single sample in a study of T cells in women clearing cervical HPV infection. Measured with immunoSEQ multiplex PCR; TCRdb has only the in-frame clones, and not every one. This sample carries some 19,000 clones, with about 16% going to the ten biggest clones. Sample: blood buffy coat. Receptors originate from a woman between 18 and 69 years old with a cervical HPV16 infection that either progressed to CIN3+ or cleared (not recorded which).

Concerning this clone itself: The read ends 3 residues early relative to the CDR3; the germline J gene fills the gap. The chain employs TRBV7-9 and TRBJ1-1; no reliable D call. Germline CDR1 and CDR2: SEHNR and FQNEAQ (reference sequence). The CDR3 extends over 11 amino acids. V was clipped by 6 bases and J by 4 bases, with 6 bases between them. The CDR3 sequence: CASRAVTEAFF. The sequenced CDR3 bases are TGTGCCAGCAGAGCCGTCACTGAA.

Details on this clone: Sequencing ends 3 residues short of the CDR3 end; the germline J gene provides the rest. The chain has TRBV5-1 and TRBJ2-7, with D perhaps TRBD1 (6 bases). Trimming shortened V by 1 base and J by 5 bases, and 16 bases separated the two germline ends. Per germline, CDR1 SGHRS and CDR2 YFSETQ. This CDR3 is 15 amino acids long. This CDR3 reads CASSLIPVQGDEQYF. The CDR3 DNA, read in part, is TGCGCCAGCAGCTTGATCCCCGTACAGGGTGACGAG.

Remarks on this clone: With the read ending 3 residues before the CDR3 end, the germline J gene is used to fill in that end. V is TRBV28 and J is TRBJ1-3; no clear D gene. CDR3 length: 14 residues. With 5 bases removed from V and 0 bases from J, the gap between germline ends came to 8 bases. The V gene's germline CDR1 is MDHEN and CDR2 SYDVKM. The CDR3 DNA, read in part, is TGTGCCAGCAGTGTAGAGATCTCTGGAAACACC. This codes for CASSVEISGNT. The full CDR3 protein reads CASSVEISGNTIYF.

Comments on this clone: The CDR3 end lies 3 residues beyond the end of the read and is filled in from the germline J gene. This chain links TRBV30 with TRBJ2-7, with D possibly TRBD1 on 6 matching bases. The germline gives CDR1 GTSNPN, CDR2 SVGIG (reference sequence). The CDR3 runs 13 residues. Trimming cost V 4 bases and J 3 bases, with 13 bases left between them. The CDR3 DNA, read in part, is TGTGCCTGGAACTCGATACAGGGCTACGAG. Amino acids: CAWNSIQGYE. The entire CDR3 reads CAWNSIQGYEQYF.

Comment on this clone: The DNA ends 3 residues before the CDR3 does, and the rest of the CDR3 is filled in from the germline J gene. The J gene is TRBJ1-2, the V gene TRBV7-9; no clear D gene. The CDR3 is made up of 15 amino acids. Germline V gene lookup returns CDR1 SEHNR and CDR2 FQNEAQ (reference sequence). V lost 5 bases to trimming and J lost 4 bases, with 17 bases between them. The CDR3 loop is CASSRYSLVSYGYTF. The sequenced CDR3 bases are TGTGCCAGCAGCCGATACTCGTTGGTGTCCTATGGC.